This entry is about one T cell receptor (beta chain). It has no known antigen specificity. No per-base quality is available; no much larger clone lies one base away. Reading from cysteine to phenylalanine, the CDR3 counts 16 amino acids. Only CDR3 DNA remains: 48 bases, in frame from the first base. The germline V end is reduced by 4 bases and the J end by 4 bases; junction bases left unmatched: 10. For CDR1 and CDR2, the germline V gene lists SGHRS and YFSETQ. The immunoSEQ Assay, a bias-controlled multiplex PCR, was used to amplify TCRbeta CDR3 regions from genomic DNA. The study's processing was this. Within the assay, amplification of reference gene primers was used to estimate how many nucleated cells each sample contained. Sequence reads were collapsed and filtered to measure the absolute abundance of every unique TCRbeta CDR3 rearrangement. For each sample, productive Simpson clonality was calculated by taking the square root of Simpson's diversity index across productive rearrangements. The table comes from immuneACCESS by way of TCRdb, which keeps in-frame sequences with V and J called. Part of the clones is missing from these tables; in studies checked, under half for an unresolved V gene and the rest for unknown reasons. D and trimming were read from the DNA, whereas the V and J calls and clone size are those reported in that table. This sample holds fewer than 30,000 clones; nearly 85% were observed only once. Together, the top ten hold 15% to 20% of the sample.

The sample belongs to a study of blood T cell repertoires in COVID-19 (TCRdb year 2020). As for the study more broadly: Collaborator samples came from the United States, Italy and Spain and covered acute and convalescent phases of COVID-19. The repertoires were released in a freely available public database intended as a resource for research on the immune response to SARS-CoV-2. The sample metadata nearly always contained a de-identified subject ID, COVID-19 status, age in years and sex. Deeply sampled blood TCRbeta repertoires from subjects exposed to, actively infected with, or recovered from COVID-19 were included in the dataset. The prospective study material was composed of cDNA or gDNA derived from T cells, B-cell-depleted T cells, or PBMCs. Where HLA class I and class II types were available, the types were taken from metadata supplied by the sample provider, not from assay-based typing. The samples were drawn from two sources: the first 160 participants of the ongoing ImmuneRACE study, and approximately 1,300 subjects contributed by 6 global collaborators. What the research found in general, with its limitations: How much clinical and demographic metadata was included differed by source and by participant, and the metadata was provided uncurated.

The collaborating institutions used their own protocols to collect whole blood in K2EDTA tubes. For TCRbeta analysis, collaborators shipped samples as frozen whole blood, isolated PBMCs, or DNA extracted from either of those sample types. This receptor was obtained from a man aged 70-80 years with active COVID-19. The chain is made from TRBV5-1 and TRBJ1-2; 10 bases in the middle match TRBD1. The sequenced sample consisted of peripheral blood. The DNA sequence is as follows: TGCGCCAGCAGCCTTACCGGGACAGGGGCCCCCTATGGCTACACCTTC. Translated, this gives CASSLTGTGAPYGYTF. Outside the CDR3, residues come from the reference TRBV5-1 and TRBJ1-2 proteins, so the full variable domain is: KAGVTQTPRYLIKTRGQQVTLSCSPISGHRSVSWYQQTPGQGLQFLFEYFSETQRNKGNFPGRFSGRQFSNSRSEMNVSTLELGDSALYLCASSLTGTGAPYGYTFGSGTRLTVV.